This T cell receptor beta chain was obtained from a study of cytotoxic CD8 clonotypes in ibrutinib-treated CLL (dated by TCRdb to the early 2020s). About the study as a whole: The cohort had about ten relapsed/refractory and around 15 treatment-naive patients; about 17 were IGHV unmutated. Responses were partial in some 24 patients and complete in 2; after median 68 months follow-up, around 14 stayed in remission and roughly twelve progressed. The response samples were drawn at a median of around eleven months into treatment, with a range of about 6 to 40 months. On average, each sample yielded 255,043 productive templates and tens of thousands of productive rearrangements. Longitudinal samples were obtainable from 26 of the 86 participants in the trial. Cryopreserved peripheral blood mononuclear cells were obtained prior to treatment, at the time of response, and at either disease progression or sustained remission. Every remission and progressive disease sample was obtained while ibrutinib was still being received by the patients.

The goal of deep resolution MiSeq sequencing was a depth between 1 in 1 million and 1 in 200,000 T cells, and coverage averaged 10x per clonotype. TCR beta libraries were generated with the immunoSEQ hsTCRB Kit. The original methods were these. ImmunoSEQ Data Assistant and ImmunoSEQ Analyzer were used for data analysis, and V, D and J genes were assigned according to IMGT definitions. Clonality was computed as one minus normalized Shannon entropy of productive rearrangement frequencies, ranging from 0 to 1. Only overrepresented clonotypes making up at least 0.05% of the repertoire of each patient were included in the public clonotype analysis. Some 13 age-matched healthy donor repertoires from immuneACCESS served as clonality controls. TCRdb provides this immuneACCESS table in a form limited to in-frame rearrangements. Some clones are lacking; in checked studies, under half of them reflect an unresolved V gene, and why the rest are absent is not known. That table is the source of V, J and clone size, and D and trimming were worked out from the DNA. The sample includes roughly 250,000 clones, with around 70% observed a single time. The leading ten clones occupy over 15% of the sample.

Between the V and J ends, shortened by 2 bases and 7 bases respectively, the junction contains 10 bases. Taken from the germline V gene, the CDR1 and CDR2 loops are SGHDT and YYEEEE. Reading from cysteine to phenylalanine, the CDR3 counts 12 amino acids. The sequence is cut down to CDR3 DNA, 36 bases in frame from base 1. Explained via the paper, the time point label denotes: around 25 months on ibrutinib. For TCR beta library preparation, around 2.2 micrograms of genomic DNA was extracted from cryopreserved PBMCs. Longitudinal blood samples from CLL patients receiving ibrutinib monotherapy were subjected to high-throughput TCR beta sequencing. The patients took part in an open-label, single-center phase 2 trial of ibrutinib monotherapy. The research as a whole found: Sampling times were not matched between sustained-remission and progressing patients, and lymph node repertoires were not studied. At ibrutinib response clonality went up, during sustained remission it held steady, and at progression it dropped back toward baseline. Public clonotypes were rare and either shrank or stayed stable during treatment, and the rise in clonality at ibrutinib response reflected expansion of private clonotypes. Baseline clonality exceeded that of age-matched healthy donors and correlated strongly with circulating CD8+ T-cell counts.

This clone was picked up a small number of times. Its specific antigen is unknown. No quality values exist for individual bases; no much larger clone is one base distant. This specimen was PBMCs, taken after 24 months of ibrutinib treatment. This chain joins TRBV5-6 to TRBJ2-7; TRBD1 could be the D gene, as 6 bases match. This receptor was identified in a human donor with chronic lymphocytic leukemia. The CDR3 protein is CASSFTGIEQYF. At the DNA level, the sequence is TGTGCCAGCAGCTTTACAGGGATAGAGCAGTACTTC.